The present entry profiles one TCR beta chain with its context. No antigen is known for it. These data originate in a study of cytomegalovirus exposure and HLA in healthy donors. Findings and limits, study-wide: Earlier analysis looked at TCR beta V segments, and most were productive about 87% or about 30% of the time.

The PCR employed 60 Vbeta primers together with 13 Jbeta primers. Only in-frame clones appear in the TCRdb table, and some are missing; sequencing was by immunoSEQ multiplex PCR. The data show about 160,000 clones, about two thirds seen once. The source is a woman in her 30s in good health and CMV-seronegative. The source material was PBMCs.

The CDR3 loop reads CASSSSRGRADTQYF. CDR3 sequence (DNA): TGTGCCAGCAGTTCCTCTAGGGGGAGAGCAGATACGCAGTATTTT. This rearrangement joins TRBV6-4 to TRBJ2-3, with D possibly matching TRBD1 (6 bases). V was shortened by 5 bases and J by 4 bases, with 16 bases between the two germline ends. This CDR3 has 15 amino acids. Germline V lookup: CDR1 MRHNA, CDR2 SNTAGT.